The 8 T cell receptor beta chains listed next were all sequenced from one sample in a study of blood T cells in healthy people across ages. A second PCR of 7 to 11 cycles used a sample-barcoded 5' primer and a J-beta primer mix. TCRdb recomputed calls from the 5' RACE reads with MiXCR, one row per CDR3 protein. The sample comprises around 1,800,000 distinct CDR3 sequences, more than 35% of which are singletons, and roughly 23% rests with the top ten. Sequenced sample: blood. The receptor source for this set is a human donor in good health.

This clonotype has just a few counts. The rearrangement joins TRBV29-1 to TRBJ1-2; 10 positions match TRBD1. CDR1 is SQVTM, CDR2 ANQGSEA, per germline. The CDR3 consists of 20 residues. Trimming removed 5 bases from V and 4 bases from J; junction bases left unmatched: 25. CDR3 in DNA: TGCAGCGTTAATCTTATGGCCATCCCGAATCCCGGGACAGGGGTCTATGGCTACACCTTC. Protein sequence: CSVNLMAIPNPGTGVYGYTF. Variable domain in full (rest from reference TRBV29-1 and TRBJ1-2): SAVISQKPSRDICQRGTSLTIQCQVDSQVTMMFWYRQQPGQSLTLIATANQGSEATYESGFVIDKFPISRPNLTFSTLTVSNMSPEDSSIYLCSVNLMAIPNPGTGVYGYTFGSGTRLTVV.

The CDR3 region is CASSQGVSMNTEAFF. The CDR3 DNA is TGCGCCAGCAGCCAAGGGGTCAGCATGAACACTGAAGCTTTCTTT. V is TRBV4-3 and J is TRBJ1-1; no definite D call. The CDR3 sequence is 15 residues long. Between the trimmed V and J ends, which lost 1 base and 0 bases, there was a span of 9 bases. Germline CDR1 is LGHNA and CDR2 is YSLEER.

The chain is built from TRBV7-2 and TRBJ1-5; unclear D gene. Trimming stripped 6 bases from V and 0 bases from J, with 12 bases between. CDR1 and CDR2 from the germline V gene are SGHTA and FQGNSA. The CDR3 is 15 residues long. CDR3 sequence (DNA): TGTGCCAGCAGTCCAACCATACCTAGCAATCAGCCCCAGCATTTT. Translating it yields CASSPTIPSNQPQHF.

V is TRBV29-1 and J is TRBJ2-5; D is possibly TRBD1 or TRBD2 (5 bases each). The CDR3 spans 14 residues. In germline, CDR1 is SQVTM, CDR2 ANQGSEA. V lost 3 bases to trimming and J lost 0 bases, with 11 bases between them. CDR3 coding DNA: TGCAGCGTTGAGGGGACGGCGTACCAAGAGACCCAGTACTTC. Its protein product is CSVEGTAYQETQYF.

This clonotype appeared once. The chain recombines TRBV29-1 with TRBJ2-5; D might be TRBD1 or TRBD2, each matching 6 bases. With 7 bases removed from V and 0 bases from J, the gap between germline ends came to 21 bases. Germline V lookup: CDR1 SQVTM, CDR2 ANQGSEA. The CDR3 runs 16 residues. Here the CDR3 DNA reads TGCAGCGCCACGATCGGGGGCCGCGCGGACCAAGAGACCCAGTACTTC. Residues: CSATIGGRADQETQYF.

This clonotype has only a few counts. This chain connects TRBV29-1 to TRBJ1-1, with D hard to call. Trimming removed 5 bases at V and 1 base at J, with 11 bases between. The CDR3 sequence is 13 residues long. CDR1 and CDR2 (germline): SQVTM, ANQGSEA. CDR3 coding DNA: TGCAGCGTTTTAAAAGAGCCGAACACTGAAGCTTTCTTT. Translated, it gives CSVLKEPNTEAFF. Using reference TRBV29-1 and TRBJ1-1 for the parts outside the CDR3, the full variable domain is SAVISQKPSRDICQRGTSLTIQCQVDSQVTMMFWYRQQPGQSLTLIATANQGSEATYESGFVIDKFPISRPNLTFSTLTVSNMSPEDSSIYLCSVLKEPNTEAFFGQGTRLTVV.

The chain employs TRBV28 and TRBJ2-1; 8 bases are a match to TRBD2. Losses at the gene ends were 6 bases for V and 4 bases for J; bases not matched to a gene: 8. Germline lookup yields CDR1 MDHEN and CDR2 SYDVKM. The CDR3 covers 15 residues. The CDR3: CASSNRAGGYNEQFF. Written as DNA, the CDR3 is TGTGCCAGCAGCAATCGGGCGGGGGGTTACAATGAGCAGTTCTTC.

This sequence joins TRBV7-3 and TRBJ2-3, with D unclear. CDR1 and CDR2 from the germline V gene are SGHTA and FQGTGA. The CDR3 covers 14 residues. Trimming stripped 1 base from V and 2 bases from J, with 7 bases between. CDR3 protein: CASSLNEYTDTQYF. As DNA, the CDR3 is TGTGCCAGCAGCTTAAATGAGTACACAGATACGCAGTATTTT.